This T cell receptor beta chain was sequenced for a study of T cells after yellow fever vaccination. TCRdb used MiXCR to reprocess the 5' RACE reads, holding one entry per CDR3 protein. This table has over 300,000 distinct CDR3 sequences, around 6.8% appearing once. This clonotype was seen only a few times. The V gene's germline CDR1 is MNHEY and CDR2 SMNVEV (reference sequence). The CDR3 runs 12 residues. With 5 bases clipped from V and 8 bases from J, the junction kept 5 bases outside the gene matches. This TCR came from a man younger than 35 who received the YFV17D yellow fever vaccine. The sequencing used PBMCs, collected more than 35 days after the first yellow fever vaccination. V is TRBV27 and J is TRBJ1-1, with 7 bases lining up with TRBD1. The CDR3 coding sequence is TGTGCCAGCAGTCGAGGGACAGCAGAAGCTTTCTTT. Its translation: CASSRGTAEAFF.